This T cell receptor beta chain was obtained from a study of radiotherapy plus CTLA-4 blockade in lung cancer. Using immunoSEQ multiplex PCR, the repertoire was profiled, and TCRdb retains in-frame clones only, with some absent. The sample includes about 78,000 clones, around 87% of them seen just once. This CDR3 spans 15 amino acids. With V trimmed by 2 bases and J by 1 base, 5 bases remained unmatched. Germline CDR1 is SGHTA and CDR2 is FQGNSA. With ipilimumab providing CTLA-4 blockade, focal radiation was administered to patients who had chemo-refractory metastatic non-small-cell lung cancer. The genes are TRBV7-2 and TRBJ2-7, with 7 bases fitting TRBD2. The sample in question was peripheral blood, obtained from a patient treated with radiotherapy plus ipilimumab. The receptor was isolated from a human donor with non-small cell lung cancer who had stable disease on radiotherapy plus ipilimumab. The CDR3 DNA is TGTGCCAGCAGCTTAATTGGGGGAGGGTCCTACGAGCAGTACTTC. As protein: CASSLIGGGSYEQYF.